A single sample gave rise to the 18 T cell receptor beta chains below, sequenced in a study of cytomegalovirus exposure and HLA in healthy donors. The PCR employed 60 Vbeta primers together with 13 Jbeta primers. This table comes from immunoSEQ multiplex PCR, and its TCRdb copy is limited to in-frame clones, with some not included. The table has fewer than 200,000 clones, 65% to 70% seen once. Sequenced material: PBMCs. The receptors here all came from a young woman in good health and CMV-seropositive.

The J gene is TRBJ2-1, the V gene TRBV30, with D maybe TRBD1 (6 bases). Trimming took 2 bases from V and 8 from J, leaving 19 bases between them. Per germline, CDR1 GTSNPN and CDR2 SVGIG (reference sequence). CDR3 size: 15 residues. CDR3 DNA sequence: TGTGCCTGGAGTTTCGGATCAGGGGTTTTCGATGAGCAGTTCTTC. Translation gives CAWSFGSGVFDEQFF.

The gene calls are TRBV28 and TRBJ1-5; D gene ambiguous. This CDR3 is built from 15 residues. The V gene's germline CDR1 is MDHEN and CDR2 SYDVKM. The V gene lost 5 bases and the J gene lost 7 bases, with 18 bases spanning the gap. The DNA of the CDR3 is TGTGCCAGCAGTACGATGCGGGGAGAAGGCCAGCCCCAGCATTTT. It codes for CASSTMRGEGQPQHF.

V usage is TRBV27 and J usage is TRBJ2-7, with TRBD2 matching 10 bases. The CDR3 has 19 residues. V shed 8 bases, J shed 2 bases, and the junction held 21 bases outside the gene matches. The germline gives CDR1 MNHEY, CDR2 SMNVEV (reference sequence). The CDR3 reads CASGGGLILRAGGAYEQYF. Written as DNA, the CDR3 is TGTGCCAGCGGAGGAGGCTTGATCCTAAGAGCGGGAGGGGCCTACGAGCAGTACTTC.

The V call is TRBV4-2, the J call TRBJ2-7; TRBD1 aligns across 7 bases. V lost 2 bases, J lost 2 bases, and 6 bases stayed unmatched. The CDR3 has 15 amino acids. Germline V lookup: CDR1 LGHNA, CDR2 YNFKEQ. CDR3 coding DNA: TGTGCCAGCAGCCAACTTGGGACAGACACCTACGAGCAGTACTTC. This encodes CASSQLGTDTYEQYF.

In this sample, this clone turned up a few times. Here the CDR3 DNA reads TGTGCCAGCAGGGTCGAGAATCCGTACCAAGAGACCCAGTACTTC. Translating gives CASRVENPYQETQYF. The chain has TRBV2 and TRBJ2-5; D gene ambiguous. CDR1 and CDR2 (germline): SNHLY, FYNNEI. Trimming removed 6 bases from V and 0 bases from J, with 14 bases in between. This CDR3 has 15 residues.

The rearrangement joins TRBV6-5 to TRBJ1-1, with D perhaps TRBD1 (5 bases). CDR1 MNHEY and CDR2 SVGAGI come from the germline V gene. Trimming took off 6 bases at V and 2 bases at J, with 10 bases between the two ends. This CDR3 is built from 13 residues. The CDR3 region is CASRYQGNTEAFF. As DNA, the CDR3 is TGTGCCAGCAGATATCAGGGCAACACTGAAGCTTTCTTT.

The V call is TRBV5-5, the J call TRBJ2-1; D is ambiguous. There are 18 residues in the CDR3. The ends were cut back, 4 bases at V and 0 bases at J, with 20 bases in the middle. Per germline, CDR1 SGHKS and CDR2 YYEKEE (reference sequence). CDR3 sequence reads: CASSPEPAPRSSYNEQFF. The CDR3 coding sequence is TGTGCCAGCAGCCCTGAACCAGCGCCCAGAAGCTCCTACAATGAGCAGTTCTTC. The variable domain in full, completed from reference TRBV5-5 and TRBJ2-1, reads DAGVTQSPTHLIKTRGQQVTLRCSPISGHKSVSWYQQVLGQGPQFIFQYYEKEERGRGNFPDRFSARQFPNYSSELNVNALLLGDSALYLCASSPEPAPRSSYNEQFFGPGTRLTVL.

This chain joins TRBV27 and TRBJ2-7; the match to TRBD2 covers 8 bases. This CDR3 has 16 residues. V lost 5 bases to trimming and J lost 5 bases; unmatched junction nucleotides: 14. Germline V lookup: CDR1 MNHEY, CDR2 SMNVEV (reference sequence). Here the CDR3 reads CASSTTPGTSLHEQYF. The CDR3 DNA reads TGTGCCAGCAGTACAACCCCCGGGACTAGTCTCCACGAGCAGTACTTC.

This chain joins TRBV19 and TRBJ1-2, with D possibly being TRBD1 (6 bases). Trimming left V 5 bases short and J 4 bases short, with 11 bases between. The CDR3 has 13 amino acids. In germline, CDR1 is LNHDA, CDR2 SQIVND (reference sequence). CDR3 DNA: TGTGCCAGTAGTTGGACAGCAATCTATGGCTACACCTTC. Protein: CASSWTAIYGYTF.

The CDR3 spells CASSPTSAQQFSYEQYF. CDR3 DNA: TGTGCCAGCAGTCCGACTAGTGCCCAACAGTTCTCCTACGAGCAGTACTTC. The V and J genes are TRBV27 and TRBJ2-7; weak D call: TRBD2 (6 bases). Trimming cost V 5 bases and J 0 bases, with 20 bases left between them. This CDR3 has 17 residues. Germline CDR1 MNHEY, CDR2 SMNVEV (reference sequence).

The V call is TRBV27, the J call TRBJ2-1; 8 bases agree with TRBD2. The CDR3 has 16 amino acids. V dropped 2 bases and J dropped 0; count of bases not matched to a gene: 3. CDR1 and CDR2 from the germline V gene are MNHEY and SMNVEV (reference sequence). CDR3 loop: CASSLQRGSSYNEQFF. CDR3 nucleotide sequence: TGTGCCAGCAGTTTACAGCGGGGGAGCTCCTACAATGAGCAGTTCTTC.

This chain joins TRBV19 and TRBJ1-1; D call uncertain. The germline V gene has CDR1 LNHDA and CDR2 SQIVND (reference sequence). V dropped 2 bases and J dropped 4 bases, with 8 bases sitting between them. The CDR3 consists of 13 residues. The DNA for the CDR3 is TGTGCCAGTAGTATACTCGAGTTCACTGAAGCTTTCTTT. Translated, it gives CASSILEFTEAFF. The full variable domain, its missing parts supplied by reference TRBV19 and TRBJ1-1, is DGGITQSPKYLFRKEGQNVTLSCEQNLNHDAMYWYRQDPGQGLRLIYYSQIVNDFQKGDIAEGYSVSREKKESFPLTVTSAQKNPTAFYLCASSILEFTEAFFGQGTRLTVV.

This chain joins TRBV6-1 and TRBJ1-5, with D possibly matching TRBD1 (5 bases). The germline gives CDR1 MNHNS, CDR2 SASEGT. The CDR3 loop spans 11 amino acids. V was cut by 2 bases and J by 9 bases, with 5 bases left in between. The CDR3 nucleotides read TGTGCCAGCAGTGAAAGGGGGCCCCAGCATTTT. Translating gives CASSERGPQHF.

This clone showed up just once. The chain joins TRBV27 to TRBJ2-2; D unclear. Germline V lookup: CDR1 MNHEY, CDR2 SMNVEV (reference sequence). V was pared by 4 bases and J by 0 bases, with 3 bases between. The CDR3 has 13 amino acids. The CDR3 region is CASSSANTGELFF. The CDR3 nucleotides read TGTGCCAGCAGTTCGGCGAACACCGGGGAGCTGTTTTTT.

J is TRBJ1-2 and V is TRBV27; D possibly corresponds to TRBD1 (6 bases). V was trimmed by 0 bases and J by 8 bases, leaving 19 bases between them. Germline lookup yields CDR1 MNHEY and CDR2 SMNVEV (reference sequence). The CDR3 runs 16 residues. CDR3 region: CASSLSPLQGAGGYTF. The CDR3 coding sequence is TGTGCCAGCAGTTTATCCCCCCTACAGGGTGCGGGCGGCTACACCTTC.

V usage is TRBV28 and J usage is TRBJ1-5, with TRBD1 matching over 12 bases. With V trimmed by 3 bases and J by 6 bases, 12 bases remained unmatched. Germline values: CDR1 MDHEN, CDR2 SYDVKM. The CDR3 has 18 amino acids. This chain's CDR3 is CASSFARGQGAWGQPQHF. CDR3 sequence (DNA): TGTGCCAGCAGTTTCGCGAGGGGACAGGGGGCCTGGGGTCAGCCCCAGCATTTT.

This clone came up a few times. The CDR3 coding sequence is TGCGCCAGCAGTCCCGGGACTATCACCGGGGAGCTGTTTTTT. Protein: CASSPGTITGELFF. V gene TRBV5-1 combines with J gene TRBJ2-2, with 7 bases identical to TRBD2. The CDR3 is 14 residues long. Germline V gives CDR1 SGHRS, CDR2 YFSETQ. After removal of 5 bases from V and 4 bases from J, the junction contained 5 bases not matched to a gene.

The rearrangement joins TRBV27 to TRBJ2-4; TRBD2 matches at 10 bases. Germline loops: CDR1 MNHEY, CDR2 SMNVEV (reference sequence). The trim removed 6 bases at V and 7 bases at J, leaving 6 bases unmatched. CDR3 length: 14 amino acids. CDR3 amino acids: CASRPLAGMNIQYF. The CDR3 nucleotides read TGTGCCAGCAGACCACTAGCGGGAATGAACATTCAGTACTTC.